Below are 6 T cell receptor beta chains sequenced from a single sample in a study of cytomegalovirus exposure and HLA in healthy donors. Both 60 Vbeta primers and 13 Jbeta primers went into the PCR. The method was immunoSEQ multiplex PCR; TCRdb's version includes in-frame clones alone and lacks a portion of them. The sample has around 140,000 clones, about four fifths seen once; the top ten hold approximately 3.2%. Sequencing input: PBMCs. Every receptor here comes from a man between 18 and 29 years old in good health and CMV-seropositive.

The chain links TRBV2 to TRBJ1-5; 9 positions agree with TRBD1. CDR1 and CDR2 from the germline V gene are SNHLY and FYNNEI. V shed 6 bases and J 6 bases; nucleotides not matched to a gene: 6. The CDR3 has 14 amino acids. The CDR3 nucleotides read TGTGCCAGCAGGGACAGGGGATCGCGTCAGCCCCAGCATTTT. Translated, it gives CASRDRGSRQPQHF.

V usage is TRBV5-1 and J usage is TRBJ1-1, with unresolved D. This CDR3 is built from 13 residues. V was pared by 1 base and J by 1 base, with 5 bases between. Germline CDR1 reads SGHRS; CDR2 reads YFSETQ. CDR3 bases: TGCGCCAGCAGCTTGTGGAGGAACACTGAAGCTTTCTTT. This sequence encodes CASSLWRNTEAFF. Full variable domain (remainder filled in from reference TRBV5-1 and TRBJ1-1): KAGVTQTPRYLIKTRGQQVTLSCSPISGHRSVSWYQQTPGQGLQFLFEYFSETQRNKGNFPGRFSGRQFSNSRSEMNVSTLELGDSALYLCASSLWRNTEAFFGQGTRLTVV.

CDR3: CASSPSGSFNEQFF. Written as DNA, the CDR3 is TGTGCCAGCAGCCCTAGCGGGAGTTTCAATGAGCAGTTCTTC. This chain links TRBV27 with TRBJ2-1; 10 nucleotides agree with TRBD2. V was clipped by 6 bases and J by 6 bases; unmatched bases: 5. Germline V lookup: CDR1 MNHEY, CDR2 SMNVEV (reference sequence). The CDR3 runs 14 residues.

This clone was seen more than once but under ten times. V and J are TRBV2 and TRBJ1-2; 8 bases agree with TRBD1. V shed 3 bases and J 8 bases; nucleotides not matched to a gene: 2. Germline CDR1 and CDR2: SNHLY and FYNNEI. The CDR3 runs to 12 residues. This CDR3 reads CASSEDRAGYTF. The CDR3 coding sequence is TGTGCCAGCAGTGAGGACAGGGCGGGCTACACCTTC. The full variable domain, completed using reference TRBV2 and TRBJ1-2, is EPEVTQTPSHQVTQMGQEVILRCVPISNHLYFYWYRQILGQKVEFLVSFYNNEISEKSEIFDDQFSVERPDGSNFTLKIRSTKLEDSAMYFCASSEDRAGYTFGSGTRLTVV.

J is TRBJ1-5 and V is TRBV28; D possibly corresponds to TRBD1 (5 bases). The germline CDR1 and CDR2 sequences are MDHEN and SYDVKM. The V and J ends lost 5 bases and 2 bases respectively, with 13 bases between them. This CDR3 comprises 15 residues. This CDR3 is CASSPPGLGNQPQHF. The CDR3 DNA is TGTGCCAGCAGTCCCCCAGGGCTGGGCAATCAGCCCCAGCATTTT.

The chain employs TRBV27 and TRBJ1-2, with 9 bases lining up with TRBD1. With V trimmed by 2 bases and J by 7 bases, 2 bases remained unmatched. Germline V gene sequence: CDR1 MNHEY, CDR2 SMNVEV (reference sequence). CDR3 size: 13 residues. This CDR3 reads CASSLDRGGGYTF. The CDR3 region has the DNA TGTGCCAGCAGTTTAGACAGGGGGGGTGGCTACACCTTC.